This T cell receptor beta chain was captured by sequencing in a study of shared T cell receptors in the human thymus. Sequencing used immunoSEQ multiplex PCR; TCRdb keeps in-frame clones, though not all of them. Among 600,000 to 900,000 clones listed, approximately 85% were seen once. The same specimen was also included in a second study, on human thymus T cells. From that report: It was healthy Finnish infants having corrective surgery for congenital heart defects who were the donors. It was from resections taken during corrective heart surgery that the thymus tissue came. Thymic as well as blood repertoires seemed to favor certain V and J genes unevenly. Related work showed strongly overlapping thymic repertoires across unrelated individuals.

The material sequenced was thymocytes. This TCR was recovered from a girl under three years old with a congenital heart defect.

The CDR3 nucleotides are TGTGCCAGCGCGAAAGGAACCGGGACAGGGCTGATAGAGGGCTACACCTTC. Encoded protein: CASAKGTGTGLIEGYTF. This sequence joins TRBV27 and TRBJ1-2; 9 nucleotides match TRBD1. V gave up 8 bases and J gave up 8 bases; unmatched junction bases: 21. Germline V gives CDR1 MNHEY, CDR2 SMNVEV (reference sequence). The CDR3 is 17 amino acids.